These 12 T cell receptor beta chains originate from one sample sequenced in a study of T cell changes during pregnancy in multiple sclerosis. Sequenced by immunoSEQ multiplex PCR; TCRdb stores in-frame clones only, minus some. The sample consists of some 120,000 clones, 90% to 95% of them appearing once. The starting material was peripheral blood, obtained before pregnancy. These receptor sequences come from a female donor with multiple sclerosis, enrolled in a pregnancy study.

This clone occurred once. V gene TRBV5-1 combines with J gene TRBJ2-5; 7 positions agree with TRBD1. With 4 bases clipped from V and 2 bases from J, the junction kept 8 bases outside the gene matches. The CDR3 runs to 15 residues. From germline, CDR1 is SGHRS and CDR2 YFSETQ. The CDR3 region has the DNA TGCGCCAGCAGCCGCGGACAGGCCGAGCAAGAGACCCAGTACTTC. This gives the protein CASSRGQAEQETQYF.

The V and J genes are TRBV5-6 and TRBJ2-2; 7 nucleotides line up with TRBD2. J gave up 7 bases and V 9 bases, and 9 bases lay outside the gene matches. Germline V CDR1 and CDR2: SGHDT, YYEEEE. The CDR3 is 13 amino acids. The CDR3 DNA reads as TGTGCCACTACCTCCGCGGGGGACGGGGAGCTGTTTTTT. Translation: CATTSAGDGELFF.

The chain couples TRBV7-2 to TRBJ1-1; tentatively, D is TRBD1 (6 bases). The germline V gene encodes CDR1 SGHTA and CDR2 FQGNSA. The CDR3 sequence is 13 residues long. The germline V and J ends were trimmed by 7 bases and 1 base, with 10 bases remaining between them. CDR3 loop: CASTIRGNTEAFF. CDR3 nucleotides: TGTGCCAGCACCATCAGGGGGAACACTGAAGCTTTCTTT. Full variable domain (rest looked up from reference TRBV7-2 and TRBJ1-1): GAGVSQSPSNKVTEKGKDVELRCDPISGHTALYWYRQSLGQGLEFLIYFQGNSAPDKSGLPSDRFSAERTGGSVSTLTIQRTQQEDSAVYLCASTIRGNTEAFFGQGTRLTVV.

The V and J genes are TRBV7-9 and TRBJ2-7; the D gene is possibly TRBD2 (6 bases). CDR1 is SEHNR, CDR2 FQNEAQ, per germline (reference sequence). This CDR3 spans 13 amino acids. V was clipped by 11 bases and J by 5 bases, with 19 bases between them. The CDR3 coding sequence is TGTGCCGGAGAGGTGGGGGGAAGGAACGAGCAGTACTTC. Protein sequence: CAGEVGGRNEQYF.

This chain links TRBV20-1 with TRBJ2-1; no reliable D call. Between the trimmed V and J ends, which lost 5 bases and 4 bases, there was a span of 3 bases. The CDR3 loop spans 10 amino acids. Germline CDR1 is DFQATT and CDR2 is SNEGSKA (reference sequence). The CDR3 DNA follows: TGCAGTGCTGAGTACAATGAGCAGTTCTTC. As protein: CSAEYNEQFF.

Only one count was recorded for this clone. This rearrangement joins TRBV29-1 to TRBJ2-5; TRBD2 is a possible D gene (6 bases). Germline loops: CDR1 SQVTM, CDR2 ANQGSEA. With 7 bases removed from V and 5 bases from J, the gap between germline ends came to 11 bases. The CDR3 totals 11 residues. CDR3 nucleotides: TGCAGCGGCGGGGTGAGGGAGACCCAGTACTTC. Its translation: CSGGVRETQYF. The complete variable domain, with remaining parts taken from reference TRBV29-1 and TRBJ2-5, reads SAVISQKPSRDICQRGTSLTIQCQVDSQVTMMFWYRQQPGQSLTLIATANQGSEATYESGFVIDKFPISRPNLTFSTLTVSNMSPEDSSIYLCSGGVRETQYFGPGTRLLVL.

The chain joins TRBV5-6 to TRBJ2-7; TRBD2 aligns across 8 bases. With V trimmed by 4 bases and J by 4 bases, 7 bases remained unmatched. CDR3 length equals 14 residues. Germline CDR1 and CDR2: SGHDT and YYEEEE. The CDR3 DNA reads TGTGCCAGCAGCCGTGGACTAGCCATATACGAGCAGTACTTC. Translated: CASSRGLAIYEQYF.

The CDR3 DNA sequence: TGCGCCAGCAGCTTGGCCCCTAGCGGGAGCCAAGAGACCCAGTACTTC. Translated, it gives CASSLAPSGSQETQYF. The J gene is TRBJ2-5, the V gene TRBV5-1, with 10 nucleotides matching TRBD2. CDR1 SGHRS and CDR2 YFSETQ come from the germline V gene. V trimming: 0 bases; J trimming: 1 base; junction bases outside the gene matches: 3. The CDR3 contains 16 residues.

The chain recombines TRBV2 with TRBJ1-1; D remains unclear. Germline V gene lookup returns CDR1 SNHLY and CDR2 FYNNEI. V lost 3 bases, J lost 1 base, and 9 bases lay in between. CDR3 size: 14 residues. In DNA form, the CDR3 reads TGTGCCAGCAGTGACAGTTTACGGAACACTGAAGCTTTCTTT. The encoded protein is CASSDSLRNTEAFF.

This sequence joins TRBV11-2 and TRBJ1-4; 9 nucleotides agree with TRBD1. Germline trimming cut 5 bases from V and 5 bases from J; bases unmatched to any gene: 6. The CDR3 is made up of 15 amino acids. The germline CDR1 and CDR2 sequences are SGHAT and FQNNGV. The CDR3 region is CASSVGGQGNEKLFF. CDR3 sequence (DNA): TGTGCCAGCAGCGTAGGGGGACAGGGCAATGAAAAACTGTTTTTT.

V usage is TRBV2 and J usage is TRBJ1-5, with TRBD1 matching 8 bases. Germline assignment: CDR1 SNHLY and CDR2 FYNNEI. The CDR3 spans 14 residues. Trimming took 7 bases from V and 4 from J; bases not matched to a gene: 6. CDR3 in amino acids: CASKEQGVNQPQHF. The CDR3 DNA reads TGTGCCAGCAAGGAACAGGGGGTGAATCAGCCCCAGCATTTT.

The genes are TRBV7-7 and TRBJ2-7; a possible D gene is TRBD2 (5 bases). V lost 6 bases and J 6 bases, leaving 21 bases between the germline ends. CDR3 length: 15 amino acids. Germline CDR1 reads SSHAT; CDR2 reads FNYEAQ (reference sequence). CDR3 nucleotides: TGTGCCAGCAGTTTTAAGCTAGCCCCGGCGGGCGAGCAGTACTTC. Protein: CASSFKLAPAGEQYF.